This TCR beta chain was found in a study of CD8+ T cells in alopecia areata. Across the study: At a dose of 5 to 10 mg twice daily, oral tofacitinib was given to treated patients. Study results and caveats: The study found tofacitinib significantly decreased scalp clonality and expanded CD8+ clones among the top 100. Many of the expanded lesional clones endured in scalp and blood while on tofacitinib.

This clone was recorded once. Antigen unknown. Germline V CDR1 and CDR2: SQVTM, ANQGSEA. The V segment lost 5 bases and the J segment 9 bases; nucleotides outside the gene matches: 10. The CDR3 is made up of 13 amino acids. Sequencing used cDNA as its template, made by extracting RNA and reverse transcribing it. Assay: immunoSEQ multiplex PCR; the TCRdb copy retains only in-frame clones and omits some. The sample has roughly 98,000 clones; about 64% are singletons. The treatment: oral pan-JAK inhibitor, 5-10 mg twice daily. The specimen comprised CD8+ T cells sorted from blood, sampled at week 4, from a patient treated with tofacitinib. This chain joins TRBV29-1 and TRBJ2-1, with 7 bases that match TRBD2. This TCR was sampled from a human donor with alopecia areata. The CDR3 DNA follows: TGCAGCGTTCTAGGACTAGAATTGTTTGAGCAGTTCTTC. It translates to CSVLGLELFEQFF.